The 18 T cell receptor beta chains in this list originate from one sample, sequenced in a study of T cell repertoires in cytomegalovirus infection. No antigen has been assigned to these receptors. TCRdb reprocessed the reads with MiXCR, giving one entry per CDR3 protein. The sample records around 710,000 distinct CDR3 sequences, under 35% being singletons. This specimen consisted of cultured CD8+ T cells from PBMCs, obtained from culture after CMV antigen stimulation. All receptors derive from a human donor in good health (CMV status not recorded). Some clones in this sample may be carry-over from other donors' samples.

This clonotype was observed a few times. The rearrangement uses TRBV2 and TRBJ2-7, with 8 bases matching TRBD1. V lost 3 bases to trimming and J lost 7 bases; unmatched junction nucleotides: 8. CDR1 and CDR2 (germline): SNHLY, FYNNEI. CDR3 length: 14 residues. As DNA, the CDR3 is TGTGCCAGCAGTGAGAGGCAGGGGGCGAGGGAGCAGTACTTC. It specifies CASSERQGAREQYF.

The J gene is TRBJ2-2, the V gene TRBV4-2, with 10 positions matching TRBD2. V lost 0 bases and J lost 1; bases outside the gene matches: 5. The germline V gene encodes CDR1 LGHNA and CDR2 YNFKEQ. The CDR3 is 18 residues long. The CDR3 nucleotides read TGTGCCAGCAGCCAAGAGGCAGCGGGGGGGATGAACACCGGGGAGCTGTTTTTT. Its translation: CASSQEAAGGMNTGELFF.

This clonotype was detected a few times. The CDR3 loop reads CASSLTGIGYEQYF. The CDR3 DNA reads as TGTGCCAGCAGTTTGACAGGGATTGGGTACGAGCAGTACTTC. The chain links TRBV6-5 to TRBJ2-7, with 7 bases that match TRBD1. CDR1 and CDR2 (germline): MNHEY, SVGAGI. The CDR3 totals 14 residues. J was trimmed by 4 bases and V by 4 bases; bases with no gene match: 7.

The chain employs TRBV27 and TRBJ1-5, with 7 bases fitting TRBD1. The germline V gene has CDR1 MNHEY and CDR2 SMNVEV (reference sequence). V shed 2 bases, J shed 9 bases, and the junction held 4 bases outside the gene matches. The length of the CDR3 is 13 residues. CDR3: CASSLDRERPQHF. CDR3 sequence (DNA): TGTGCCAGCAGTTTAGACAGGGAAAGGCCCCAGCATTTT.

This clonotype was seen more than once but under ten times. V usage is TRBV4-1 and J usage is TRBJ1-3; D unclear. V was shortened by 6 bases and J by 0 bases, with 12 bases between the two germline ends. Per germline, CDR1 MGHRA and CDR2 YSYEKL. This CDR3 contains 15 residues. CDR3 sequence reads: CASSVNWFSGNTIYF. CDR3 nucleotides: TGCGCCAGCAGTGTCAACTGGTTCTCTGGAAACACCATATATTTT.

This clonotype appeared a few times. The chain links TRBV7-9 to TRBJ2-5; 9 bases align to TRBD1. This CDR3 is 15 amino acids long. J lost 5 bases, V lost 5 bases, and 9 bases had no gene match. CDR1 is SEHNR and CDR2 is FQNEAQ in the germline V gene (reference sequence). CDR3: CASSERQGGAETQYF. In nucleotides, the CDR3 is TGTGCCAGCAGCGAGCGACAGGGGGGTGCGGAGACCCAGTACTTC. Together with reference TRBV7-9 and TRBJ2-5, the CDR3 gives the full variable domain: DTGVSQNPRHKITKRGQNVTFRCDPISEHNRLYWYRQTLGQGPEFLTYFQNEAQLEKSRLLSDRFSAERPKGSFSTLEIQRTEQGDSAMYLCASSERQGGAETQYFGPGTRLLVL.

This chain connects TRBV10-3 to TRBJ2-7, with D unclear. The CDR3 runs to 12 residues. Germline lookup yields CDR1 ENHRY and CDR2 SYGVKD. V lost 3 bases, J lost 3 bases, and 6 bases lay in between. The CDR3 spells CAISDTNYEQYV. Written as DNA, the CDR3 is TGTGCCATCAGTGACACGAACTACGAGCAGTACGTC.

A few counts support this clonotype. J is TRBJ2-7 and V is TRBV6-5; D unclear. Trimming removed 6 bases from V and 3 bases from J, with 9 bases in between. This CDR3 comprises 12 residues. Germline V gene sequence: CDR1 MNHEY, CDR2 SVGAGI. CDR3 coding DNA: TGTGCCAGCAGGGGCGCCTTCTACGAGCAGTACTTC. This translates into CASRGAFYEQYF.

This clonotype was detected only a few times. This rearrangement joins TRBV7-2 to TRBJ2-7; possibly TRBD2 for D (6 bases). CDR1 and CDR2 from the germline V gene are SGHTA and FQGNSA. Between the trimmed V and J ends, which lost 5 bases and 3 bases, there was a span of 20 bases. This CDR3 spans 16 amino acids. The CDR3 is CASSPQGRSGLYEQYF. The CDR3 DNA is TGTGCCAGCAGCCCCCAAGGGAGGAGCGGGCTCTACGAGCAGTACTTC.

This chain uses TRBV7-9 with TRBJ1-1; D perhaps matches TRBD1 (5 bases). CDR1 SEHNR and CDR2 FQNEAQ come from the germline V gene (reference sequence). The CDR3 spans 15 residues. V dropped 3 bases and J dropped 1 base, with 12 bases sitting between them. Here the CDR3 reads CASSLRAGPNTEAFF. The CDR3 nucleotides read TGTGCCAGCAGCTTGCGTGCGGGACCGAACACTGAAGCTTTCTTT.

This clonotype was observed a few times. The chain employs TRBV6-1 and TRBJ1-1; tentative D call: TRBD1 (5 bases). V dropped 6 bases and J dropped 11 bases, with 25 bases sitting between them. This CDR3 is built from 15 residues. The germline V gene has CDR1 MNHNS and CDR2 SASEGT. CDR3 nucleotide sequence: TGTGCCAGCAGCGTTGGGGGATGGAACCCCCGGGCGGCTTTCTTT. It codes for CASSVGGWNPRAAFF.

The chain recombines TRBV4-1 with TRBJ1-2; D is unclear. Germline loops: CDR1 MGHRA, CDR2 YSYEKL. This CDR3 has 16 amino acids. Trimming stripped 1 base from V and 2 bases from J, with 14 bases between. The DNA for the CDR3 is TGCGCCAGCAGCCAAGGCCCGGGCCGGGCGAACTATGGCTACACCTTC. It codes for CASSQGPGRANYGYTF.

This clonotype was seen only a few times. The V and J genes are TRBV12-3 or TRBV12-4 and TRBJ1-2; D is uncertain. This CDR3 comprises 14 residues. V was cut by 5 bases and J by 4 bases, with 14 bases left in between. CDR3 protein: CASSRGSPIYGYTF. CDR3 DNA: TGTGCCAGCAGTCGCGGGTCGCCCATCTATGGCTACACCTTC.

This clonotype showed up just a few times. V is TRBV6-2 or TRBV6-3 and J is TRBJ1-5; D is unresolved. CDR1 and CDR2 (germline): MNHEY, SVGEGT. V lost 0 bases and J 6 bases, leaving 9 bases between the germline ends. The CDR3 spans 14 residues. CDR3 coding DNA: TGTGCCAGCAGTTACTCGAATTGGGGTCAGCCCCAGCATTTT. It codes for CASSYSNWGQPQHF.

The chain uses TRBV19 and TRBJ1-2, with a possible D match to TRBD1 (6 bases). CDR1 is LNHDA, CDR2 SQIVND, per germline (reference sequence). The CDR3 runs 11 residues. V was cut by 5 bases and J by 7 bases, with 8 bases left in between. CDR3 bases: TGTGCCAGTAGTTTCAGGGGTGGCTACACCTTC. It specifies CASSFRGGYTF.

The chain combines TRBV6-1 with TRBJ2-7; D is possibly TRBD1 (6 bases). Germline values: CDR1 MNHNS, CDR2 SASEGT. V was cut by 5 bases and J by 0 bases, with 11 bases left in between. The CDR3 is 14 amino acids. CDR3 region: CASSTGFLSYEQYF. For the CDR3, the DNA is TGTGCCAGCAGTACAGGGTTCCTCTCCTACGAGCAGTACTTC.

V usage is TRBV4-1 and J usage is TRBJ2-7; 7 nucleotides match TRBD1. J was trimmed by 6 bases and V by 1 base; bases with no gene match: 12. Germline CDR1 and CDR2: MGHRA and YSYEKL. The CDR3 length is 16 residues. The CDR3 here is CASSQGIRQGEGEQYF. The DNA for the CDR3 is TGCGCCAGCAGCCAAGGAATCCGACAGGGAGAGGGCGAGCAGTACTTC.

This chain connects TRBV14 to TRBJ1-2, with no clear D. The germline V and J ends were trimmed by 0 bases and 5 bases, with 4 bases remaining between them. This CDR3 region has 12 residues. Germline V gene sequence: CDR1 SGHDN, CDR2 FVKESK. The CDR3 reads CASSQDRYGYTF. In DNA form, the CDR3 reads TGTGCCAGCAGCCAAGACAGATATGGCTACACCTTC.